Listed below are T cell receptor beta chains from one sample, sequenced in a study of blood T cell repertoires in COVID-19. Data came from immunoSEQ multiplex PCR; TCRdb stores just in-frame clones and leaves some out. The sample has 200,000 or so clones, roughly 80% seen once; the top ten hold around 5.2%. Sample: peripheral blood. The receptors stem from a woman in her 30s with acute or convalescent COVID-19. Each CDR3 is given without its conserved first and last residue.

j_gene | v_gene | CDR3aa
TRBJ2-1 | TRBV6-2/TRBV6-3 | ASSPGTSGNRMNEQF
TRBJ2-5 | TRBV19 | ASSPGVGVTQY
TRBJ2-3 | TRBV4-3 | ASSQGLAGGSDTQY
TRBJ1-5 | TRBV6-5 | ASSITARNQPQH
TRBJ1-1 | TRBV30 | AWRGMGGLVTEAF
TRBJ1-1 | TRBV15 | ATSRDKTAEAF
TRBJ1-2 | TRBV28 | ASSQGEDGYT
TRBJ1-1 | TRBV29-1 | SVDSWDRVNTEAF
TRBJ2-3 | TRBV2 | ASSVVSGGTDTQY
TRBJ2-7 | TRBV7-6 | ASSLEQGEHYEQY
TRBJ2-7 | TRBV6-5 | ASRPMDRSEYEQY
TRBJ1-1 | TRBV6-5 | ASNGLQGTEAF
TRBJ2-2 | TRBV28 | ASSQTLAGDNTGELF
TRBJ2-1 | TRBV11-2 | ASSVERGYNEQF
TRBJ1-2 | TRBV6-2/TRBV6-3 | ASSYLGPSLDGYT
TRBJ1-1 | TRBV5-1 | ASSGLTGGYTEAF
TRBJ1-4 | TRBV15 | ATSIPQGRANEKLF
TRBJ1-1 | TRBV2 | ASNDREIYVTEAF
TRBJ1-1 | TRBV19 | ASSIIQGNTEAF
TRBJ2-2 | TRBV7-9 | ASPSGEDTGELF
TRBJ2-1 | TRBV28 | ASSPTSGRAFDHEQF
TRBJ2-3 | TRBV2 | ASTPLAGADTQY
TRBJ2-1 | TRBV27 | ASSAMGTGNINEQF
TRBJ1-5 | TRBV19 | ASTPDINQPQH
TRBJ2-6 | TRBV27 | ASTRAGGATGANVLT
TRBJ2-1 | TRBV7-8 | ASSSTSFASGGFIHEQF
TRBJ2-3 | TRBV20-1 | SASLRAGGADTQY
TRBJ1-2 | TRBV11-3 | ASSSKARGGYT
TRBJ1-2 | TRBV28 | ASSVDRVHGYT
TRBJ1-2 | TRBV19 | ASSDTGTGLVGYT
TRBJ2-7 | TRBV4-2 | ASSQAPGGNYEQY
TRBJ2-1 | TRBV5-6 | ASSLSSYNEQF
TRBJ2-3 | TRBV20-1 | SASRLAGDTQY
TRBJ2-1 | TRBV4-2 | ASSQEGTSASYNEQF
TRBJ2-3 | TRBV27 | ASSVLLAVSTDTQY
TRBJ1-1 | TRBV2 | ARQGAMNTEAF
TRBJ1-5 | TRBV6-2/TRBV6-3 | ASSWDRALSGYSNQPQH
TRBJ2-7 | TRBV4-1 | ASSLGQGILTYEQY
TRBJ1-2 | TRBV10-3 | AINPGQAGGYT
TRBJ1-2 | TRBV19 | ASSIQGGGYT
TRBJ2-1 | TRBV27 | ASSSQLAGYRSSYNEQF
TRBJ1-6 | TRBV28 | ASSRGNSPLH
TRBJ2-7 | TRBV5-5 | ASRAGFAYEQY
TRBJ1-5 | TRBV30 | AWSGQGGKPQH
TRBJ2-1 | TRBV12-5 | ASGLVLGGGPDEQF
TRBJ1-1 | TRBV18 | ASSPRPLWNTEAF
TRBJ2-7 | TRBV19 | ASSPKGQGTYEQY